Given below is one T cell receptor (beta chain) in context. The entry originates in a study of blood T cell repertoires in COVID-19. Study summary: The analysed material was cDNA or gDNA that came from T cells, B-cell-depleted T cells, or PBMCs.

CDR3 length equals 13 residues. The germline V and J ends were trimmed by 2 bases and 4 bases, with 8 bases remaining between them. TCRdb keeps only in-frame clones here, not all; method: immunoSEQ multiplex PCR. This sample has roughly 410,000 clones, with approximately 88% found just once. This sequence originates from a man aged 40-55 years with acute or convalescent COVID-19. The sequencing sample was made of peripheral blood. V usage is TRBV12-3 or TRBV12-4 and J usage is TRBJ1-1, with a weak D call TRBD1 (5 bases). The CDR3 protein is CASSLWGGTEAFF. The DNA of the CDR3 is TGTGCCAGCAGTTTATGGGGGGGCACTGAAGCTTTCTTT.